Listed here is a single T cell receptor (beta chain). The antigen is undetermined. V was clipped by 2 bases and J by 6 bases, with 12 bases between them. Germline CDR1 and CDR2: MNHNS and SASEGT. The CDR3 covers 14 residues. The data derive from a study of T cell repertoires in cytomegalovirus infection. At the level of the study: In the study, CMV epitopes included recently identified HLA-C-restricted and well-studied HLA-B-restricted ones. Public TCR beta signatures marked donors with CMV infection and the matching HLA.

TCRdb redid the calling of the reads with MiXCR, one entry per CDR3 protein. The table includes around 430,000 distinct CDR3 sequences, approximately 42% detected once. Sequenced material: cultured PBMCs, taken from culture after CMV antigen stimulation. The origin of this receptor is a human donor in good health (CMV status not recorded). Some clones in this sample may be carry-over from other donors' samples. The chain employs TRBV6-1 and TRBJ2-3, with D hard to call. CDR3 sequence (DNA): TGTGCCAGCAGTGAACTGGTTACCCAGGATACGCAGTATTTT. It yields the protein CASSELVTQDTQYF.